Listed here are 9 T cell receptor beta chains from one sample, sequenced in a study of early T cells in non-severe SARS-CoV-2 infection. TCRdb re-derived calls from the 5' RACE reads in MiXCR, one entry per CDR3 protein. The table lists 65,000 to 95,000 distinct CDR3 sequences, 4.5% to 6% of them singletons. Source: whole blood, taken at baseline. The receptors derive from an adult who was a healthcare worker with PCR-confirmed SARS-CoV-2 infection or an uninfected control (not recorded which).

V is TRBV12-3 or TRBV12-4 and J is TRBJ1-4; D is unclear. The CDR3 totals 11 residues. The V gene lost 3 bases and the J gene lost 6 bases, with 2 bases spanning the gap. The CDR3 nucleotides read TGTGCCAGCAGTTTTTATGAAAAACTGTTTTTT. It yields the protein CASSFYEKLFF.

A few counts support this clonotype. The CDR3 region has the DNA TGCAGTGCTCTGGGACCATTCAACGGGGAGCTGTTTTTT. This translates into CSALGPFNGELFF. This chain links TRBV20-1 with TRBJ2-2; TRBD1 or TRBD2 may be the D gene (5 bases each). CDR1 is DFQATT and CDR2 is SNEGSKA in the germline V gene (reference sequence). The CDR3 is 13 residues long. Deletions cut 5 bases from V and 7 bases from J, with 14 bases between.

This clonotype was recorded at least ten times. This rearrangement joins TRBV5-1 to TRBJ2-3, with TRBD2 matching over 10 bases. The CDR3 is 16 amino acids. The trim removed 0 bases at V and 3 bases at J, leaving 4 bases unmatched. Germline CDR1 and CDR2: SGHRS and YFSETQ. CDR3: CASSLGGTSATDTQYF. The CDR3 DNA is TGCGCCAGCAGCTTGGGTGGGACTAGCGCGACAGATACGCAGTATTTT.

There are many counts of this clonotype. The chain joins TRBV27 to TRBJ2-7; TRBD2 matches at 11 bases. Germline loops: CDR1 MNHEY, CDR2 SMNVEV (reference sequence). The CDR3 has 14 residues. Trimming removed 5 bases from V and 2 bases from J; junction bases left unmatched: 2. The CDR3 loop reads CASSPGLAAYEQYF. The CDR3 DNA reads TGTGCCAGCAGTCCGGGACTAGCGGCCTACGAGCAGTACTTC.

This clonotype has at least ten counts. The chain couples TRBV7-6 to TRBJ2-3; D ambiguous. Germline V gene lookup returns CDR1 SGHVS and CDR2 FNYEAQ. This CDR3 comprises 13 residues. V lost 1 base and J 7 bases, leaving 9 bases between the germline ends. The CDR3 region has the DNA TGTGCCAGCAGCTTAGGGAGTGGGTATACGCAGTATTTT. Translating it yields CASSLGSGYTQYF.

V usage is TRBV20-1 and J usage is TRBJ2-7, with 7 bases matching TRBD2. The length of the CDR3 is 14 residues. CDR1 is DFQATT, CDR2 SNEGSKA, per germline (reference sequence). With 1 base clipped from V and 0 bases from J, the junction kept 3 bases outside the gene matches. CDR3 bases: TGCAGTGCTAGAGTGGGAGGGAGCTCCTACGAGCAGTACTTC. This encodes CSARVGGSSYEQYF.

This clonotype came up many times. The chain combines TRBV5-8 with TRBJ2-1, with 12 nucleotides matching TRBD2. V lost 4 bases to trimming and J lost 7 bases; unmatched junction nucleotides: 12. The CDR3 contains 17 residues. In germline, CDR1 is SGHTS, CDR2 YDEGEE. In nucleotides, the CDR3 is TGTGCCAGCAGCGACTACCGACGGACTAGCGGGGCAAATGAGCAGTTCTTC. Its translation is CASSDYRRTSGANEQFF.

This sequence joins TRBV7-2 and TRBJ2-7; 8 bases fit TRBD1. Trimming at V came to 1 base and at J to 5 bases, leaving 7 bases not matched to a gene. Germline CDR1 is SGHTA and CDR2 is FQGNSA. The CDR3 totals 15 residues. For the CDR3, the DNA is TGTGCCAGCAGCTTAGAAGGGACAGGAGACAACGAGCAGTACTTC. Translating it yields CASSLEGTGDNEQYF. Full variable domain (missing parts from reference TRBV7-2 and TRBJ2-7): GAGVSQSPSNKVTEKGKDVELRCDPISGHTALYWYRQSLGQGLEFLIYFQGNSAPDKSGLPSDRFSAERTGGSVSTLTIQRTQQEDSAVYLCASSLEGTGDNEQYFGPGTRLTVT.

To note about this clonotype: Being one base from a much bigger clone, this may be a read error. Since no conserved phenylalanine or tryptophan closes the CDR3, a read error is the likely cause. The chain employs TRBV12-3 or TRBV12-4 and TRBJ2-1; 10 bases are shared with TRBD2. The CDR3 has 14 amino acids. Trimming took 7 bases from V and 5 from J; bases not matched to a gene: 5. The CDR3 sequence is CASILAGVDNEQFI. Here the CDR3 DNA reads TGTGCCAGCATTCTAGCGGGAGTGGACAATGAGCAGTTCATC.